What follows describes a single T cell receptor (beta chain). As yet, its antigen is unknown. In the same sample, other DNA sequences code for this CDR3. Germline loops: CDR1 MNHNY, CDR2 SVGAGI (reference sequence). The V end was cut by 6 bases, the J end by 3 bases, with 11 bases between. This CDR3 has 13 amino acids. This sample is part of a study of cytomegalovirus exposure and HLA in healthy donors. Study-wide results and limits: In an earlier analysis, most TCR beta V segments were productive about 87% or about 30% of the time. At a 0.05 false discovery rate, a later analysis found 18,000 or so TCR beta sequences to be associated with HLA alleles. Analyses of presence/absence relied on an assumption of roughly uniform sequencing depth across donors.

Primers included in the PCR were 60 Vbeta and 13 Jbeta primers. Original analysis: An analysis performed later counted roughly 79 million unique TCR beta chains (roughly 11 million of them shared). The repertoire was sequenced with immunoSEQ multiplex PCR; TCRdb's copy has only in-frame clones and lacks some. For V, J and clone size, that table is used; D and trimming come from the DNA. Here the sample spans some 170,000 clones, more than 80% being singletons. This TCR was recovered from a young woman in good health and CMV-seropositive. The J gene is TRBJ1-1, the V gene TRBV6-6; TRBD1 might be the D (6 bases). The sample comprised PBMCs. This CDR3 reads CASRQGPHTEAFF. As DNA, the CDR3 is TGTGCCAGCAGGCAGGGGCCTCACACTGAAGCTTTCTTT.